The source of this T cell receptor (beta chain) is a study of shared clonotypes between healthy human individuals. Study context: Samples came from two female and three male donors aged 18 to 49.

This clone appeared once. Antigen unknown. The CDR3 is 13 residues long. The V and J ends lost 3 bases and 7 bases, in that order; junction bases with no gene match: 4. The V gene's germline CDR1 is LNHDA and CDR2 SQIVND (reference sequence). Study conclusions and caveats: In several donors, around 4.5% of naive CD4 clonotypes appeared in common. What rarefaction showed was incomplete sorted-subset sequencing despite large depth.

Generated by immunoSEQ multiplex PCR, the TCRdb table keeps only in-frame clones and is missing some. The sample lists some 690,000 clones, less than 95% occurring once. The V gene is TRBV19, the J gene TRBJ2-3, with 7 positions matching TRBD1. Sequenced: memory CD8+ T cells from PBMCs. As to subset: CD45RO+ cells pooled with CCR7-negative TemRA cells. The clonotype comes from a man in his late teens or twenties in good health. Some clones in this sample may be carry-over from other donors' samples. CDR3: CASSMEQGYTQYF. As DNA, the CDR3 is TGTGCCAGTAGTATGGAACAGGGGTATACGCAGTATTTT. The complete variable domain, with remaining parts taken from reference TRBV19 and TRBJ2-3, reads DGGITQSPKYLFRKEGQNVTLSCEQNLNHDAMYWYRQDPGQGLRLIYYSQIVNDFQKGDIAEGYSVSREKKESFPLTVTSAQKNPTAFYLCASSMEQGYTQYFGPGTRLTVL.